Each of the 14 T cell receptor beta chains below was sequenced from the same sample in a study of blood T cells in healthy people across ages. Next came a second PCR, run for about 6 to 12 cycles, which used a sample-barcoded 5' primer along with a J-beta primer mix. MiXCR, applied by TCRdb to the 5' RACE reads, yields one record per CDR3 protein. The table records around 1.5 million distinct CDR3 sequences, around 35% of them present only once. Sequencing was done on a sample of blood. The receptors derive from a woman aged 30 to 39 in good health.

This clonotype was counted between two and nine times. The V and J genes are TRBV3-1 and TRBJ2-7; D uncertain. V lost 0 bases and J 2 bases, leaving 8 bases between the germline ends. Germline V gene lookup returns CDR1 LGHDT and CDR2 YNNKEL (reference sequence). The CDR3 covers 14 residues. CDR3 sequence reads: CASSQDLQPYEQYF. The CDR3 DNA sequence: TGTGCCAGCAGCCAAGATCTACAGCCCTACGAGCAGTACTTC.

In this sample, this clonotype turned up many times. The rearrangement uses TRBV10-3 and TRBJ2-5; D uncertain. CDR1 and CDR2 (germline): ENHRY, SYGVKD. The V end was cut by 2 bases, the J end by 2 bases, with 9 bases between. CDR3 length equals 14 residues. This CDR3 reads CAISEGTAQETQYF. DNA for the CDR3: TGTGCCATCAGTGAGGGAACGGCTCAAGAGACCCAGTACTTC.

J is TRBJ1-1 and V is TRBV7-9; TRBD1 agrees at 10 bases. Germline-derived CDR1 and CDR2 are SEHNR and FQNEAQ (reference sequence). The V gene end was trimmed by 5 bases and the J gene end by 10 bases; junction bases not matched to a gene: 13. The CDR3 length is 15 residues. DNA for the CDR3: TGTGCCAGCAGCCGCGAAGGGGGGACAGGGGTCTTAGCTTTCTTT. It encodes CASSREGGTGVLAFF.

This clonotype was counted only a few times. The CDR3 here is CASSLPLQETQYF. The CDR3 DNA is TGTGCCAGCAGTTTACCCCTCCAAGAGACCCAGTACTTC. V usage is TRBV28 and J usage is TRBJ2-5, with no clear D. The germline V and J ends were trimmed by 2 bases and 1 base, with 5 bases remaining between them. The germline V gene has CDR1 MDHEN and CDR2 SYDVKM. The CDR3 extends over 13 amino acids.

Concerning this clonotype: A single base separates this from a much larger clone, so it may be a read error. V and J are TRBV29-1 and TRBJ1-1, with 8 bases that match TRBD1. Germline CDR1 reads SQVTM; CDR2 reads ANQGSEA. This CDR3 is 13 amino acids long. Trimming took 8 bases from V and 6 from J; bases not matched to a gene: 11. CDR3 DNA sequence: TGCAGCATTGTGTCAGGGGGCTCTTCTGAAGCTTTCTTT. Amino acids: CSIVSGGSSEAFF. The full variable domain, in which reference TRBV29-1 and TRBJ1-1 provide the parts outside the CDR3, is SAVISQKPSRDICQRGTSLTIQCQVDSQVTMMFWYRQQPGQSLTLIATANQGSEATYESGFVIDKFPISRPNLTFSTLTVSNMSPEDSSIYLCSIVSGGSSEAFFGQGTRLTVV.

This chain connects TRBV7-9 to TRBJ1-5; TRBD1 matches at 7 bases. This CDR3 has 15 amino acids. Germline values: CDR1 SEHNR, CDR2 FQNEAQ (reference sequence). V was clipped by 4 bases and J by 2 bases; unmatched bases: 5. The CDR3: CASSSDRERNQPQHF. The CDR3 DNA reads as TGTGCCAGCAGCTCTGACAGGGAACGCAATCAGCCCCAGCATTTT.

The V gene is TRBV21-1, the J gene TRBJ1-1; the table assigns TRBD1, which was not confirmed against the DNA. TRBV21-1 has pseudogene status. This CDR3 comprises 15 residues. CDR3 sequence (DNA): TGTGCCAGCAGCAGACGTAGACAGGTTGGGACTGAAGCTTTCTTT. This translates into CASSRRRQVGTEAFF.

This clonotype was seen many times. Mismatch with germline at one junction end may stem from a read error. The chain links TRBV5-1 to TRBJ2-1; 11 bases map to TRBD1. The CDR3 loop spans 15 amino acids. CDR1 and CDR2 from the germline V gene are SGHRS and YFSETQ. CDR3: CASSSGQGAYNEQFF. In DNA form, the CDR3 reads TGTGCCAGCAGTTCGGGACAGGGGGCCTACAATGAGCAGTTCTTC.

This clonotype was observed at least ten times. The V call is TRBV4-1, the J call TRBJ2-5, with TRBD1 as a possible D gene (6 bases). The CDR3 sequence is 14 residues long. Trimming shortened V by 0 bases and J by 5 bases, and 10 bases separated the two germline ends. Germline V gene sequence: CDR1 MGHRA, CDR2 YSYEKL. CDR3 nucleotides: TGCGCCAGCAGCCAAGATGCTAGGGGGGAGACCCAGTACTTC. Translation: CASSQDARGETQYF.

This clonotype has only a few counts. The V and J genes are TRBV20-1 and TRBJ2-7; TRBD2 agrees at 7 bases. The germline V gene has CDR1 DFQATT and CDR2 SNEGSKA (reference sequence). The CDR3 extends over 13 amino acids. The J segment lost 2 bases and the V segment lost 0 bases, leaving 1 base of the junction unmatched. CDR3 sequence (DNA): TGCAGTGCTAGAGATGGGGGGGCCTACGAGCAGTACTTC. Amino acids: CSARDGGAYEQYF.

The CDR3 coding sequence is TGTGCCAGCTCACCGACTAGTCGTGAGCAGTTCTTC. Translating it yields CASSPTSREQFF. J is TRBJ2-1 and V is TRBV18; maybe TRBD2 (6 bases). The germline gives CDR1 KGHSH, CDR2 LQKENI. V was pared by 3 bases and J by 9 bases, with 9 bases between. The CDR3 has 12 amino acids.

With regard to this clonotype: The missing conserved phenylalanine or tryptophan at the end of this CDR3 makes a read error likely. J is TRBJ1-2 and V is TRBV29-1, with 7 bases that match TRBD1. Germline lookup yields CDR1 SQVTM and CDR2 ANQGSEA. The CDR3 consists of 11 residues. The CDR3 sequence is CGVGLGGDYTV. Written as DNA, the CDR3 is TGCGGCGTTGGACTAGGGGGCGACTACACCGTC.

The rearrangement links TRBV27 to TRBJ2-1; 11 nucleotides agree with TRBD2. This CDR3 has 14 amino acids. Per germline, CDR1 MNHEY and CDR2 SMNVEV (reference sequence). V trimming: 4 bases; J trimming: 9 bases; junction bases outside the gene matches: 5. This CDR3 is CASSSTSGTAEQFF. The CDR3 DNA follows: TGTGCCAGCAGTTCGACTAGCGGGACCGCTGAGCAGTTCTTC.

Of note for this clonotype: This clone may be a read error of a much larger clone one base away. The chain links TRBV12-3 or TRBV12-4 to TRBJ2-5, with D perhaps TRBD2 (6 bases). TRBJ2-7 explains the end of the DNA better; the J call may be wrong. This CDR3 has 14 amino acids. The CDR3 sequence is CAGSLGRGVGEQYF. The DNA for the CDR3 is TGTGCCGGCAGTTTAGGTCGCGGGGTAGGCGAGCAGTACTTC.